The 11 T cell receptor beta chains below were found in one sample sequenced in a study of blood T cell repertoires in COVID-19. Profiling relied on immunoSEQ multiplex PCR, and the TCRdb table lists in-frame clones only, not all of them. The sample records approximately 270,000 clones, roughly 87% being singletons. The sample taken for sequencing was peripheral blood. All receptors come from a man in his late teens or twenties with active or convalescent COVID-19.

The J gene is TRBJ2-7, the V gene TRBV9, with TRBD1 matching 7 bases. The length of the CDR3 is 14 residues. Germline CDR1 and CDR2: SGDLS and YYNGEE. Trimming took 0 bases from V and 3 from J; bases not matched to a gene: 3. DNA for the CDR3: TGTGCCAGCAGCGTAGGTCCAGGGGGCTACGAGCAGTACTTC. Protein product: CASSVGPGGYEQYF.

V and J are TRBV29-1 and TRBJ2-5; tentative D call: TRBD2 (6 bases). The V gene's germline CDR1 is SQVTM and CDR2 ANQGSEA. Trimming removed 2 bases from V and 5 bases from J, with 18 bases in between. The CDR3 length is 15 residues. CDR3 region: CSVERDGGGSETQYF. The DNA for the CDR3 is TGCAGCGTTGAAAGAGACGGTGGGGGGTCGGAGACCCAGTACTTC.

The chain joins TRBV19 to TRBJ1-3; 7 bases match TRBD1. There are 16 residues in the CDR3. CDR1 and CDR2 (germline): LNHDA, SQIVND (reference sequence). V lost 3 bases, J lost 3 bases, and 8 bases stayed unmatched. CDR3 DNA sequence: TGTGCCAGTAGTATGGACAGGCCGAGTTTTGGAAACACCATATATTTT. As protein: CASSMDRPSFGNTIYF. The variable domain in full, completed from reference TRBV19 and TRBJ1-3, reads DGGITQSPKYLFRKEGQNVTLSCEQNLNHDAMYWYRQDPGQGLRLIYYSQIVNDFQKGDIAEGYSVSREKKESFPLTVTSAQKNPTAFYLCASSMDRPSFGNTIYFGEGSWLTVV.

The chain recombines TRBV13 with TRBJ2-1, with D possibly TRBD2 on 6 matching bases. The CDR3 is 16 residues long. V was pared by 2 bases and J by 5 bases, with 16 bases between. Looked up from germline, CDR1 is PRHDT and CDR2 is FYEKMQ (reference sequence). The CDR3 region is CASSLRVGSGHNEQFF. CDR3 in DNA: TGTGCCAGCAGCTTAAGGGTTGGTAGCGGACACAATGAGCAGTTCTTC.

This clone was seen more than once but under ten times. The genes are TRBV5-5 and TRBJ2-5; D call uncertain. The CDR3 length is 14 residues. V shed 1 base and J shed 0 bases, with 7 bases lying between them. Germline CDR1 and CDR2: SGHKS and YYEKEE (reference sequence). This CDR3 is CASSLLQNQETQYF. The DNA of the CDR3 is TGTGCCAGCAGCTTGCTGCAGAACCAAGAGACCCAGTACTTC.

This chain links TRBV6-5 with TRBJ2-5; a weak D match, TRBD1 (6 bases). Between the trimmed V and J ends, which lost 9 bases and 3 bases, there was a span of 14 bases. Germline loops: CDR1 MNHEY, CDR2 SVGAGI. This CDR3 region has 13 residues. The CDR3: CASKLDSKETQYF. Written as DNA, the CDR3 is TGTGCCAGTAAACTGGACAGCAAAGAGACCCAGTACTTC.

The rearrangement uses TRBV24-1 and TRBJ1-2; tentatively, D is TRBD1 (5 bases). The CDR3 spans 14 residues. The V gene lost 4 bases and the J gene lost 5 bases, with 13 bases spanning the gap. The germline V gene has CDR1 KGHDR and CDR2 SFDVKD. The CDR3 DNA sequence: TGTGCCACCAGTGAATCTGCAGGGTTTTATGGCTACACCTTC. The encoded protein is CATSESAGFYGYTF.

The chain combines TRBV12-3 or TRBV12-4 with TRBJ1-2; D gene uncertain. The V end lost 5 bases, the J end lost 8 bases, and 12 bases lay between the germline ends. This CDR3 spans 12 amino acids. The CDR3 DNA reads TGTGCCAGCAGTACGTCCGGGAGGGGCTACACCTTC. Protein sequence: CASSTSGRGYTF.

This chain joins TRBV2 and TRBJ2-2; tentatively, D is TRBD1 (6 bases). Germline V gene lookup returns CDR1 SNHLY and CDR2 FYNNEI. V was clipped by 7 bases and J by 1 base, with 10 bases between them. The CDR3 spans 14 residues. This CDR3 reads CASTRTENTGELFF. CDR3 in DNA: TGTGCCAGCACCAGGACAGAGAACACCGGGGAGCTGTTTTTT.

This chain links TRBV30 with TRBJ2-5; 10 bases match TRBD1. The CDR3 has 14 amino acids. Losses at the gene ends were 2 bases for V and 4 bases for J; bases not matched to a gene: 4. CDR1 and CDR2 (germline): GTSNPN, SVGIG (reference sequence). The CDR3 sequence is CAWSWTGGGETQYF. Here the CDR3 DNA reads TGTGCCTGGAGTTGGACAGGGGGGGGAGAGACCCAGTACTTC.

This clone came up a few times. V usage is TRBV7-9 and J usage is TRBJ2-7; maybe TRBD1 (6 bases). Germline V gives CDR1 SEHNR, CDR2 FQNEAQ (reference sequence). This CDR3 contains 13 residues. Between the trimmed V and J ends, which lost 1 base and 6 bases, there was a span of 10 bases. The CDR3 nucleotides are TGTGCCAGCAGCTTAGAGGGGGTGGGCGAGCAGTACTTC. This sequence encodes CASSLEGVGEQYF.